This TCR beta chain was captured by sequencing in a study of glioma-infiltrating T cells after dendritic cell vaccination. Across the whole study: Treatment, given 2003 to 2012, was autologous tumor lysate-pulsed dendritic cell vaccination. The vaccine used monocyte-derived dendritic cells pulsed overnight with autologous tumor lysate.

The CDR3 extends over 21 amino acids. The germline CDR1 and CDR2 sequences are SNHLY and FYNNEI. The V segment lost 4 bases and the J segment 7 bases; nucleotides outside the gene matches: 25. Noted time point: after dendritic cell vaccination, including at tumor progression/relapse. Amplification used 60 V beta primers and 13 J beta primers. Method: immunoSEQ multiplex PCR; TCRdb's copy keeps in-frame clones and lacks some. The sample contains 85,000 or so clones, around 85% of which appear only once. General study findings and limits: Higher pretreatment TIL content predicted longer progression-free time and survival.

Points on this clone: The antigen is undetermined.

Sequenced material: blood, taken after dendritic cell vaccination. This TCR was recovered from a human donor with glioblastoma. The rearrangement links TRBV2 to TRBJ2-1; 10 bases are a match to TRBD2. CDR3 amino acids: CASSVDRRASGRGVRRNEQFF. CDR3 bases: TGTGCCAGCAGTGTTGATCGACGGGCTAGCGGGAGAGGGGTCCGGCGGAATGAGCAGTTCTTC.